This T cell receptor beta chain was captured in a study of identical twins. Study-level results: For out-of-frame beta sequences, excess twin sharing was weaker.

This clonotype was seen a handful of times. The antigen is undetermined. The V gene's germline CDR1 is SGHRS and CDR2 YFSETQ. This CDR3 spans 15 amino acids. The V segment lost 5 bases and the J segment 5 bases; nucleotides outside the gene matches: 7. TCRdb reanalysed the 5' RACE reads using MiXCR and keeps one entry per CDR3 protein. The top ten clones hold 0.25% to 0.3% of a sample with 1.5 million to 2 million distinct CDR3 sequences, around 33% of them seen once. The TCR sequence derives from a newborn girl in good health. The sequenced sample consisted of cord blood. The chain employs TRBV5-1 and TRBJ2-1; 10 bases match TRBD2. CDR3 region: CASSGLAGVNNEQFF. In nucleotides, the CDR3 is TGCGCCAGCAGTGGGCTAGCGGGAGTTAACAATGAGCAGTTCTTC.